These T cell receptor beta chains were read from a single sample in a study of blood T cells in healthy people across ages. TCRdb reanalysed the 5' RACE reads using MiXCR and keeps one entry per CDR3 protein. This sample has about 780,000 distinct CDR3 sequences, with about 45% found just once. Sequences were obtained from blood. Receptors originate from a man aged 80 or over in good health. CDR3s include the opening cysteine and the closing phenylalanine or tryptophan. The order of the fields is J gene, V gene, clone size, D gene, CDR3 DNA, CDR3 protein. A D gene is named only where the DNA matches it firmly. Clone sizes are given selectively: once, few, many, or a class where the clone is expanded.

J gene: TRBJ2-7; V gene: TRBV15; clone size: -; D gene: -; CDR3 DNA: TGTGCCACCAGCAGAGACTCTTCGCTGACCTACGAGCAGTACTTC; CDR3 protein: CATSRDSSLTYEQYF
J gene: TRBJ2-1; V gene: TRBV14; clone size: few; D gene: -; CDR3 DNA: TGTGCCAGCAGTCCCGGGGATACTCCTTACAATGAGCAGTTCTTC; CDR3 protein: CASSPGDTPYNEQFF
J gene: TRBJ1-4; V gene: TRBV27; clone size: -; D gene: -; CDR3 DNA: TGTGCCAGCAGTTTATCGCCAGGGGTCAGCGAAAAACTGTTTTTT; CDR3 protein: CASSLSPGVSEKLFF
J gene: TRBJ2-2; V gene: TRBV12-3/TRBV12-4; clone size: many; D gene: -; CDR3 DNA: TGTGCCAGCAGTTTGGGGGAGCTGTTTTTT; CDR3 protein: CASSLGELFF
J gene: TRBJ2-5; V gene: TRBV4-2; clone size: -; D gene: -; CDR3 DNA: TGTGCCAGCAGCCAAGATGAAGGAAGGGGCTTACCGGGGGAGACCCAGTACTTC; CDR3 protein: CASSQDEGRGLPGETQYF
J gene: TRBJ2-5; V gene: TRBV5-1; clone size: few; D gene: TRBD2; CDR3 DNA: TGCGCCAGCAGCGAATTTAGCGGGAGCGTAGAGACCCAGTACTTC; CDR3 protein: CASSEFSGSVETQYF
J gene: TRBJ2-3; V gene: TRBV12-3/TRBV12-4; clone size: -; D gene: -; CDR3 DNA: TGTGCCAGTAGGATCAGAGGGAGGACAGATACGCAGTATTTT; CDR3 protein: CASRIRGRTDTQYF
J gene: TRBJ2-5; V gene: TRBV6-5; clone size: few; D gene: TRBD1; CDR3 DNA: TGTGCCAGCAGTTACCCACCGGGACAGGGGGAGACCCAGTACTTC; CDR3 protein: CASSYPPGQGETQYF
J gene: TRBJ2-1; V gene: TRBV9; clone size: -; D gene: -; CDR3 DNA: TGTGCCAGCAGCGCCCTCTCATCACCCAATGAGCAGTTCTTC; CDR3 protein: CASSALSSPNEQFF
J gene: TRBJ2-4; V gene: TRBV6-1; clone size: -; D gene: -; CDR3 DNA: TGTGCCAGCAGTGAAAGTACAGCCCAAGGAGAGCAGTACTTC; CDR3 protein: CASSESTAQGEQYF
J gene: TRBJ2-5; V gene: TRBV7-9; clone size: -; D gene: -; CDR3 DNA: TGTGCCAGCAGCCCACAGACCTTTTTAGCTGAGACCCAGTACTTC; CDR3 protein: CASSPQTFLAETQYF
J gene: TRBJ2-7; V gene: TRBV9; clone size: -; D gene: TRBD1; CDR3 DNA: TGTGCCAGCAGCGGTGGACAGGGGGCTCTCTACGAGCAGTACTTC; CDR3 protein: CASSGGQGALYEQYF
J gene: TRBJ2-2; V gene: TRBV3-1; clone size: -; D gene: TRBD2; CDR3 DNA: TGTGCCAGCAGCCAGAGGACTAGCGGGACAATCATCGGGGAGCTGTTTTTT; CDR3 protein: CASSQRTSGTIIGELFF
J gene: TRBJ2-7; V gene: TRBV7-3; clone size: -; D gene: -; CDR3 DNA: TGTGCCAGCAGCTTAACCGGCAATCACCTTACCTACGAGCAGTACTTC; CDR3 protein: CASSLTGNHLTYEQYF
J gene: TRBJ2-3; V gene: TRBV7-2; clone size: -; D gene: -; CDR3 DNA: TGTGCCAGCAGCCGCTTTAATTCGGGAGGCACAGATACGCAGTATTTT; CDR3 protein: CASSRFNSGGTDTQYF
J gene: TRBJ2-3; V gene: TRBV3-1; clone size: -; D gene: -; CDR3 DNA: TGTGCCAGCAGAAAGGGAGGGGGCGCGGATACGCAGTATTTT; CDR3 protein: CASRKGGGADTQYF
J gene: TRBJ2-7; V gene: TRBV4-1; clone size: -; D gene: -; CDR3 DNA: TGCGCCAGCAGCGTAGCGGAGTTCTACGAGCAGTACTTC; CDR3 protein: CASSVAEFYEQYF
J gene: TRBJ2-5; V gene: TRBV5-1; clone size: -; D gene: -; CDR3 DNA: TGCGCCAGCAAAATGAGGACTATCCAAGAGACCCAGTACTTC; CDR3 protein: CASKMRTIQETQYF
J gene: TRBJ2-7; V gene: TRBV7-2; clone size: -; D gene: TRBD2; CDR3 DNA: TGTGCCAGCAGCCTAACCCGGGACTACTCCTACGAGCAGTACTTC; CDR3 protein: CASSLTRDYSYEQYF
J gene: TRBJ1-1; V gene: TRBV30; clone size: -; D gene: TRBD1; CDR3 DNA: TGTGCCTGGAGTGTAATGAGGGGGCCAGGGAACACTGAAGCTTTCTTT; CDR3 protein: CAWSVMRGPGNTEAFF
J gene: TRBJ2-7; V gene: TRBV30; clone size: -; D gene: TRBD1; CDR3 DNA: TGTGCCTGGAGTGTCACAGGGGGCAGATACGAGCAGTACTTC; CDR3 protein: CAWSVTGGRYEQYF
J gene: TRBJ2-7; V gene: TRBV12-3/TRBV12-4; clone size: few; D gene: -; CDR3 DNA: TGTGCCAGCAGTTTAGGGGTCGGCGGCTACGAGCAGTACTTC; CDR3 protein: CASSLGVGGYEQYF
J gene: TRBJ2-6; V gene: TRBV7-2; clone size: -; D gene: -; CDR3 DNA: TGTGCCAGCAACCCGACTGCCGCAGGCTCTGGGGCCAACGTCCTGACTTTC; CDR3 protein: CASNPTAAGSGANVLTF